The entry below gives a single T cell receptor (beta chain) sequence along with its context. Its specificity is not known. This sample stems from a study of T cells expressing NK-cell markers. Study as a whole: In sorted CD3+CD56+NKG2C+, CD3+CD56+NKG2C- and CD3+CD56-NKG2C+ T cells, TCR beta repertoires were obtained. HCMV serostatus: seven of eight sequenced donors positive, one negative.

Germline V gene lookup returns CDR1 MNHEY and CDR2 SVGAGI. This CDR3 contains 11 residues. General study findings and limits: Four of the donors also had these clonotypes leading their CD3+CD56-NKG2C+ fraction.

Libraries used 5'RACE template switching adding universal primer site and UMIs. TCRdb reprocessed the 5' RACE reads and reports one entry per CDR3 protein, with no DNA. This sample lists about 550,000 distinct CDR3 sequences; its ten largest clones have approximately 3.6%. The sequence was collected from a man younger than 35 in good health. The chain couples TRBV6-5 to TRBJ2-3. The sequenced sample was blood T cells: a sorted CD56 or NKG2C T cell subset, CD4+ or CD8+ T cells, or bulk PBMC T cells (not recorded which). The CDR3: CATLFRDTQYF.